The 2 T cell receptor beta chains below come from one sample, sequenced in a study of T cells after yellow fever vaccination. TCRdb re-derived calls from the 5' RACE reads in MiXCR, one entry per CDR3 protein. The data show about 130,000 distinct CDR3 sequences, roughly 6.7% seen once. Source: CD4+ T cells sorted from PBMCs, taken about 10 days after the first yellow fever vaccination. Receptors originate from a man between 18 and 29 years old who received the YFV17D yellow fever vaccine.

Ten or more counts support this clonotype. The junction differs from germline at one of its ends, possibly a read error. The chain is built from TRBV5-1 and TRBJ1-1; 8 positions match TRBD1. The CDR3 loop spans 14 amino acids. Germline CDR1 SGHRS, CDR2 YFSETQ. The CDR3 region is CASSRDRGTEAASW. CDR3 DNA sequence: TGCGCCAGCAGCCGTGACAGGGGCACTGAAGCTGCCTCGTGG.

This clonotype was found many times. The chain recombines TRBV11-2 with TRBJ1-1; a possible D gene is TRBD1 (5 bases). The CDR3 totals 16 residues. Looked up from germline, CDR1 is SGHAT and CDR2 is FQNNGV. With 2 bases removed from V and 1 base from J, the gap between germline ends came to 14 bases. CDR3 loop: CASSLISRGQNTEAFF. The CDR3, as DNA: TGTGCCAGCAGCTTAATATCGAGGGGCCAGAACACTGAAGCTTTCTTT.